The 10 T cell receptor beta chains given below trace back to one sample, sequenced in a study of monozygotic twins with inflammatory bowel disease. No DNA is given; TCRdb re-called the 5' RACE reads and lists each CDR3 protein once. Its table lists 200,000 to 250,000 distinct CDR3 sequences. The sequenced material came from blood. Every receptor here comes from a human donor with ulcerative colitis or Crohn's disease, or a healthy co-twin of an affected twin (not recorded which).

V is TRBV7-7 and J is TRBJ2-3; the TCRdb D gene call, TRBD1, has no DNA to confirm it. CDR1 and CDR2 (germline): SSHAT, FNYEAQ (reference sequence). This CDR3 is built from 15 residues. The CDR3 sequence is CASSPMAGETDTQYF.

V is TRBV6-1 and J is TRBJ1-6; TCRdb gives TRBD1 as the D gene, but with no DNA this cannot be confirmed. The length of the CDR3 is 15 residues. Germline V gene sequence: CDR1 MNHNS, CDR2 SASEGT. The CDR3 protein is CASSAIGQGNSPLHF.

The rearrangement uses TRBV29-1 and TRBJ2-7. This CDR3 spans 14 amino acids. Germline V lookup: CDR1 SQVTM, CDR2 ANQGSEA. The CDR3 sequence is CSVERKWWAYEQYF.

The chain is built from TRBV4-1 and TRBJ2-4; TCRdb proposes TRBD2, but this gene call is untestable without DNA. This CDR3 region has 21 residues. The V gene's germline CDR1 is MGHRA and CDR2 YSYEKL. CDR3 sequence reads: CASSHHLAGQNRVTSGNIQYF.

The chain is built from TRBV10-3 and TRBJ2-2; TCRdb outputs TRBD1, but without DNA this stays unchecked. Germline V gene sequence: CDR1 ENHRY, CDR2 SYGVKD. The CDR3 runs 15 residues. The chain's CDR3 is CAISRGDKNTGELFF.

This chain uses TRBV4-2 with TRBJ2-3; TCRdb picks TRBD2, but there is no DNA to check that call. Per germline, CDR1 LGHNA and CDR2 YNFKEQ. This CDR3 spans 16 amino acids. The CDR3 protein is CASSQVSSGGLSTQYF.

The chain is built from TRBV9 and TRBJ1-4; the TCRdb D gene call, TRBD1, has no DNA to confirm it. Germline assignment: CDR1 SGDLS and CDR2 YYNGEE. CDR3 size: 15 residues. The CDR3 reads CASSANPRADQKLFF. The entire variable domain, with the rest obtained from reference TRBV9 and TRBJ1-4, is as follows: DSGVTQTPKHLITATGQRVTLRCSPRSGDLSVYWYQQSLDQGLQFLIQYYNGEERAKGNILERFSAQQFPDLHSELNLSSLELGDSALYFCASSANPRADQKLFFGSGTQLSVL.

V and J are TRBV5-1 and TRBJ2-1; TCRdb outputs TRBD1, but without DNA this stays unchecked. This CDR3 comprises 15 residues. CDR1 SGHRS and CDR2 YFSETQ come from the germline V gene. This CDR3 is CASSLGGANYNEQFF. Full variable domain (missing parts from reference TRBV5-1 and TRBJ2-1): KAGVTQTPRYLIKTRGQQVTLSCSPISGHRSVSWYQQTPGQGLQFLFEYFSETQRNKGNFPGRFSGRQFSNSRSEMNVSTLELGDSALYLCASSLGGANYNEQFFGPGTRLTVL.

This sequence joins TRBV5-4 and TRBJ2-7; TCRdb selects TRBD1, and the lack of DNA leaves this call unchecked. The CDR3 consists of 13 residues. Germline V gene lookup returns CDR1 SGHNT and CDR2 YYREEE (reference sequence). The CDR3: CASRRTGSYEQYF.

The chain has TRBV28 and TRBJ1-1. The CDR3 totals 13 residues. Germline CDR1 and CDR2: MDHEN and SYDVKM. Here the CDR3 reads CASSLVDGTEAFF.